This is a list of T cell receptor beta chains from one sample in a study of STAT3 mutations in large granular lymphocyte leukemia. Some clones are missing from TCRdb's copy, which holds only in-frame ones; the method was immunoSEQ multiplex PCR. Among 20,000 to 30,000 clones listed, 85% to 95% were seen once. Sequenced sample: peripheral blood mononuclear cells. These receptors all come from a man aged 40-50 years with T-cell large granular lymphocyte leukemia. Some clones in this sample may be carry-over from other donors' samples. CDR3s include the opening cysteine and the closing phenylalanine or tryptophan. The order of the fields is CDR3 DNA, CDR3 protein, V gene, D gene, J gene, clone size. D genes are given only for firm matches. Only some rows state a clone size, as once, few, many or a class for expanded clones.

CDR3nt: TGCGCCAGCAGCTTGTCGACTAGCGGGGCCGGGGAGCTGTTTTTT
CDR3aa: CASSLSTSGAGELFF
v_gene: TRBV5-1
d_gene: TRBD2
j_gene: TRBJ2-2
abundance: once

CDR3nt: TGTGCCAGCAGCCCAGGTACAGGCCCGAATTCACCCCTCCACTTT
CDR3aa: CASSPGTGPNSPLHF
v_gene: TRBV28
d_gene: -
j_gene: TRBJ1-6
abundance: -

CDR3nt: TGTGCCTGGAGGGACAGGGGGAGAACAGATACGCAGTATTTT
CDR3aa: CAWRDRGRTDTQYF
v_gene: TRBV30
d_gene: TRBD1
j_gene: TRBJ2-3
abundance: -

CDR3nt: TGTGCCAGCAGCCTACGGACGGCGAACACTGAAGCTTTCTTT
CDR3aa: CASSLRTANTEAFF
v_gene: TRBV7-9
d_gene: -
j_gene: TRBJ1-1
abundance: -

CDR3nt: TGTGCCAGCAGCTTAGGTACAGGGAGGAACTATGGCTACACCTTC
CDR3aa: CASSLGTGRNYGYTF
v_gene: TRBV7-9
d_gene: -
j_gene: TRBJ1-2
abundance: -

CDR3nt: TGCGCCAGCAGCTTGGAGGGGACAGGGTCCTTAGGTTCACCCCTCCACTTT
CDR3aa: CASSLEGTGSLGSPLHF
v_gene: TRBV5-1
d_gene: TRBD1
j_gene: TRBJ1-6
abundance: -

CDR3nt: TGTGCCAGCAGCTTAGCGGCTCGAGTTCCGAGCTCCTACGAGCAGTACTTC
CDR3aa: CASSLAARVPSSYEQYF
v_gene: TRBV7-2
d_gene: -
j_gene: TRBJ2-7
abundance: -

CDR3nt: TGTGCCTCCTCGACAGGGTTCAGCGAGCAGTACTTC
CDR3aa: CASSTGFSEQYF
v_gene: TRBV30
d_gene: TRBD1
j_gene: TRBJ2-7
abundance: -

CDR3nt: TGTGCCAGCAGCCCAAGTGACAGGGACTACGAGCAGTACTTC
CDR3aa: CASSPSDRDYEQYF
v_gene: TRBV9
d_gene: TRBD1
j_gene: TRBJ2-7
abundance: -

CDR3nt: TGTGCCAGCTCACAAACAGGGTTCAATCAGCCCCAGCATTTT
CDR3aa: CASSQTGFNQPQHF
v_gene: TRBV18
d_gene: -
j_gene: TRBJ1-5
abundance: -

CDR3nt: TGTGCCAGCAGTCCTCTTAAGGGACAGGGTGCAACTAATGAAAAACTGTTTTTT
CDR3aa: CASSPLKGQGATNEKLFF
v_gene: TRBV28
d_gene: TRBD1
j_gene: TRBJ1-4
abundance: -

CDR3nt: TGCGCCAGCAGCTTTGGCGACTACGAGCAGTACTTC
CDR3aa: CASSFGDYEQYF
v_gene: TRBV5-1
d_gene: -
j_gene: TRBJ2-7
abundance: -

CDR3nt: TGTGCCAGCAGCTTAGGGACAGGCAGCACAGATACGCAGTATTTT
CDR3aa: CASSLGTGSTDTQYF
v_gene: TRBV7-9
d_gene: TRBD1
j_gene: TRBJ2-3
abundance: -

CDR3nt: TGTGCCAGTAGCTCCACAATCTACACTGAAGCTTTCTTT
CDR3aa: CASSSTIYTEAFF
v_gene: TRBV19
d_gene: -
j_gene: TRBJ1-1
abundance: -

CDR3nt: TGCGCCAGCAGCCAAGATGGGGCGGGCACAGATACGCAGTATTTT
CDR3aa: CASSQDGAGTDTQYF
v_gene: TRBV4-3
d_gene: -
j_gene: TRBJ2-3
abundance: once

CDR3nt: TGTGCCAGCAGCTTACTTCAGGACCAAGAGACCCAGTACTTC
CDR3aa: CASSLLQDQETQYF
v_gene: TRBV7-8
d_gene: -
j_gene: TRBJ2-5
abundance: -

CDR3nt: TGTGCCAGCTCACCAGTCGGGCGGGAAGAGCAGTACTTC
CDR3aa: CASSPVGREEQYF
v_gene: TRBV18
d_gene: -
j_gene: TRBJ2-7
abundance: few

CDR3nt: TGTGCCAGCTTCCACGGGGGAATGAACACTGAAGCTTTCTTT
CDR3aa: CASFHGGMNTEAFF
v_gene: TRBV27
d_gene: -
j_gene: TRBJ1-1
abundance: -

CDR3nt: TGTGCCTGGACAACGGCGAGCGCTGAAGCTTTCTTT
CDR3aa: CAWTTASAEAFF
v_gene: TRBV30
d_gene: -
j_gene: TRBJ1-1
abundance: -

CDR3nt: TGTGCCAGCAGTTACTCGGCCAGGGGAGAGGAGGCTTTCTTT
CDR3aa: CASSYSARGEEAFF
v_gene: TRBV6-5
d_gene: -
j_gene: TRBJ1-1
abundance: -

CDR3nt: TGTGCCAGCAAACCTTCTGGGGCCAACGTCCTGACTTTC
CDR3aa: CASKPSGANVLTF
v_gene: TRBV14
d_gene: -
j_gene: TRBJ2-6
abundance: few

CDR3nt: TGTGCCAGCAGCTTTGCTAGCGGGGTTACAGATACGCAGTATTTT
CDR3aa: CASSFASGVTDTQYF
v_gene: TRBV5-4
d_gene: TRBD2
j_gene: TRBJ2-3
abundance: -

CDR3nt: TGCGCCAGCAGTGAGACCCCAGCGGGGCTGCGACGAGAGGGGCCCCAGTACTTC
CDR3aa: CASSETPAGLRREGPQYF
v_gene: TRBV10-1
d_gene: TRBD2
j_gene: TRBJ2-5
abundance: -

CDR3nt: TGTGCCAGCAGTTTACGGAGCAACACTGAAGCTTTCTTT
CDR3aa: CASSLRSNTEAFF
v_gene: TRBV27
d_gene: -
j_gene: TRBJ1-1
abundance: -

CDR3nt: TGCGCCAGCAGCCCCGGCGGGGGCGCGGGTATTAAGGAGACCCAGTACTTC
CDR3aa: CASSPGGGAGIKETQYF
v_gene: TRBV5-1
d_gene: -
j_gene: TRBJ2-5
abundance: -

CDR3nt: TGTGCCACCAGCAGAGATAGGAACTATGGCTACACCTTC
CDR3aa: CATSRDRNYGYTF
v_gene: TRBV15
d_gene: -
j_gene: TRBJ1-2
abundance: -

CDR3nt: TGTGCCAGCTCACCGTCAGGGAACACTGAAGCTTTCTTT
CDR3aa: CASSPSGNTEAFF
v_gene: TRBV18
d_gene: -
j_gene: TRBJ1-1
abundance: -

CDR3nt: TGTGCCAGCATCTCGGGCGGTAACACAGATACGCAGTATTTT
CDR3aa: CASISGGNTDTQYF
v_gene: TRBV28
d_gene: -
j_gene: TRBJ2-3
abundance: -

CDR3nt: TGTGCCAGCAGTTTTACAGGGAGGTCTGGCTACACCTTC
CDR3aa: CASSFTGRSGYTF
v_gene: TRBV27
d_gene: -
j_gene: TRBJ1-2
abundance: -

CDR3nt: TGTGCCAGCAGCCAAAGGGGACTAGCGGTTAGCACAGATACGCAGTATTTT
CDR3aa: CASSQRGLAVSTDTQYF
v_gene: TRBV7-9
d_gene: TRBD2
j_gene: TRBJ2-3
abundance: -

CDR3nt: TGTGCCAGCAGTTACGGGCAGGTCTACGAGCAGTACTTC
CDR3aa: CASSYGQVYEQYF
v_gene: TRBV6-6
d_gene: -
j_gene: TRBJ2-7
abundance: -

CDR3nt: TGTGCCAGCAAGGGGAGAATGGTCGGCTACACCTTC
CDR3aa: CASKGRMVGYTF
v_gene: TRBV5-6
d_gene: -
j_gene: TRBJ1-2
abundance: -

CDR3nt: TGTGCCAGCTTTGAACAGGAGATGGGAACTGAAGCTTTCTTT
CDR3aa: CASFEQEMGTEAFF
v_gene: TRBV18
d_gene: -
j_gene: TRBJ1-1
abundance: -

CDR3nt: TGTGCCTGGAGTGTACGTCTGGACATCTACAATGAGCAGTTCTTC
CDR3aa: CAWSVRLDIYNEQFF
v_gene: TRBV30
d_gene: -
j_gene: TRBJ2-1
abundance: -

CDR3nt: TGTGCCACCAGCCCGACAGGGGCCACCTACGAGCAGTACTTC
CDR3aa: CATSPTGATYEQYF
v_gene: TRBV15
d_gene: TRBD1
j_gene: TRBJ2-7
abundance: -

CDR3nt: TGTGCCAGCGGTAAATTACAAGGGGCCACAGATACGCAGTATTTT
CDR3aa: CASGKLQGATDTQYF
v_gene: TRBV27
d_gene: -
j_gene: TRBJ2-3
abundance: once

CDR3nt: TGTGCCAGTAGCTCAGGCCTCCAAGAGACCCAGTACTTC
CDR3aa: CASSSGLQETQYF
v_gene: TRBV19
d_gene: -
j_gene: TRBJ2-5
abundance: -

CDR3nt: TGTGCCAGCAGCTTCGGGGTGGGGGGCGCGAACGAGCAGTACTTC
CDR3aa: CASSFGVGGANEQYF
v_gene: TRBV11-2
d_gene: -
j_gene: TRBJ2-7
abundance: -

CDR3nt: TGTGCCAGCAGTTACTCCCGTGGCCAAAGGGAGCAGTACTTC
CDR3aa: CASSYSRGQREQYF
v_gene: TRBV6-6
d_gene: -
j_gene: TRBJ2-7
abundance: -

CDR3nt: TGTGCCAGTAACCCCGACAGGCCTGGTTCACCCCTCCACTTT
CDR3aa: CASNPDRPGSPLHF
v_gene: TRBV19
d_gene: -
j_gene: TRBJ1-6
abundance: -

CDR3nt: TGTGCCAGCAGCTTAGCGGGACATTATTCCTACGAGCAGTACTTC
CDR3aa: CASSLAGHYSYEQYF
v_gene: TRBV7-2
d_gene: -
j_gene: TRBJ2-7
abundance: -

CDR3nt: TGTGCCACCAGCAGAGCATCCGGGACTAGCGGGGTCACAGATACGCAGTATTTT
CDR3aa: CATSRASGTSGVTDTQYF
v_gene: TRBV15
d_gene: TRBD2
j_gene: TRBJ2-3
abundance: -

CDR3nt: TGTGCCAGCACCAGGCCAGCGGGGGACCACACCGGGGAGCTGTTTTTT
CDR3aa: CASTRPAGDHTGELFF
v_gene: TRBV5-4
d_gene: TRBD2
j_gene: TRBJ2-2
abundance: few

CDR3nt: TGTGCCACCAGCCCGTCGCCAGGGATGGAGACTGAAGCTTTCTTT
CDR3aa: CATSPSPGMETEAFF
v_gene: TRBV15
d_gene: -
j_gene: TRBJ1-1
abundance: -

CDR3nt: TGTGCCAGCAGCCCTCGGGAGGGGTCTAACTATGGCTACACCTTC
CDR3aa: CASSPREGSNYGYTF
v_gene: TRBV4-2
d_gene: -
j_gene: TRBJ1-2
abundance: -

CDR3nt: TGTGCCAGCAGCCCCAGCCATTTTCCCTACAATGAGCAGTTCTTC
CDR3aa: CASSPSHFPYNEQFF
v_gene: TRBV6-5
d_gene: -
j_gene: TRBJ2-1
abundance: -

CDR3nt: TGCAGCGGAACCCAGGGGGCTGAGGCTTTCTTT
CDR3aa: CSGTQGAEAFF
v_gene: TRBV29-1
d_gene: TRBD1
j_gene: TRBJ1-1
abundance: -

CDR3nt: TGTGCCAGCAGCGTAGATGGGGCCTCTGGAAACACCATATATTTT
CDR3aa: CASSVDGASGNTIYF
v_gene: TRBV9
d_gene: -
j_gene: TRBJ1-3
abundance: -

CDR3nt: TGTGCCAGCAGCTTACAAGGCAGAGGGCAGTACTTC
CDR3aa: CASSLQGRGQYF
v_gene: TRBV7-9
d_gene: -
j_gene: TRBJ2-7
abundance: -

CDR3nt: TGTGCAAGTCGCTTAGGGGACGAGCAGTACTTC
CDR3aa: CASRLGDEQYF
v_gene: TRBV12-2
d_gene: -
j_gene: TRBJ2-7
abundance: -

CDR3nt: TGTGCCAGCAGCGCGACAGGGGGAACTGGAAACACCATATATTTT
CDR3aa: CASSATGGTGNTIYF
v_gene: TRBV9
d_gene: TRBD1
j_gene: TRBJ1-3
abundance: once

CDR3nt: TGTGCTTTTACTCAAACGAGAGCAGAGTATAATTCACCCCTCCACTTT
CDR3aa: CAFTQTRAEYNSPLHF
v_gene: TRBV21-1
d_gene: -
j_gene: TRBJ1-6
abundance: -

CDR3nt: TGCGCCAGCAGCTTGGCAGGGCCCACTGAAGCTTTCTTT
CDR3aa: CASSLAGPTEAFF
v_gene: TRBV5-1
d_gene: -
j_gene: TRBJ1-1
abundance: -